A selection of T cell receptor beta chains follows, all from one sample in a study of shared clonotypes between healthy human individuals. Produced via immunoSEQ multiplex PCR; TCRdb's table is partial and in-frame only. The data show under 1,100,000 clones, approximately 72% seen once. Sequencing was performed on memory CD4+ T cells sorted from blood. These receptors all stem from a man aged 18 to 35 in good health. CDR3s leave out the opening cysteine and the closing phenylalanine or tryptophan.

len	v_gene	j_gene	CDR3aa
10	TRBV6-5	TRBJ1-2	ASSQQGGGYT
14	TRBV27	TRBJ1-6	ASSLGGGAYNSPLH
14	TRBV14	TRBJ1-4	ASSQARGATNEKLF
13	TRBV6-1	TRBJ2-1	ASSEGSGGYNEQF
11	TRBV28	TRBJ2-7	ASSLRRSYEQY
13	TRBV2	TRBJ1-1	ASSPGRGQSTEAF
13	TRBV30	TRBJ1-2	AWDGRQTANYGYT
13	TRBV19	TRBJ2-1	ASSIAREIHNEQF
13	TRBV18	TRBJ2-7	ASSPVNREGYEQY
13	TRBV10-1	TRBJ1-2	ASSESRGGDYGYT
13	TRBV6-6	TRBJ2-3	ASSYGKLSTDTQY
9	TRBV19	TRBJ2-7	ASMGPYEQY
12	TRBV5-1	TRBJ2-5	ASSLEGNRETQY
13	TRBV2	TRBJ1-1	ASSEFGGRDTEAF
13	TRBV9	TRBJ1-4	ASSPPPGTIEKLF
11	TRBV5-6	TRBJ1-1	ASSRLVNTEAF
12	TRBV10-1	TRBJ2-7	ASSGTGASYEQY
12	TRBV15	TRBJ1-5	ATRNRGPNQPQH
12	TRBV5-1	TRBJ1-5	ASSLDGTGQPQH
13	TRBV5-1	TRBJ2-1	ASTKGTSGFNEQF
13	TRBV30	TRBJ1-2	AWSVRQGAGYGYT
11	TRBV30	TRBJ1-1	AWRVTSGTEAF
15	TRBV25-1	TRBJ1-5	ASSSLGRRGSNQPQH
13	TRBV2	TRBJ1-6	ASRGGEGRNSPLH